Listed here is a single TCR beta chain. The sample is drawn from a study of shared clonotypes between healthy human individuals. Study as a whole: Donors consisted of two women and a few men between 18 and 49.

Deep was the level used in running the assay. In replicate PCRs of unsorted PBMC, approximately 0.3 ug DNA, 31,000 or so T cell genomes, was used. Original methodology: Filtering differed for immunoSEQ, which gave only junction sequences without quality scores. The data were produced by immunoSEQ multiplex PCR, yet TCRdb's version contains in-frame clones alone and is incomplete. From that table come the V and J calls and clone size; the DNA was used to work out D and trimming. The sample holds fewer than 600,000 clones, 75% to 80% seen once. This CDR3 spans 15 amino acids. CDR1 is MNHEY and CDR2 is SMNVEV in the germline V gene (reference sequence). V shed 5 bases, J shed 8 bases, and the junction held 10 bases outside the gene matches.

This receptor was obtained from a woman in her forties in good health. Some clones in this sample may be carry-over from other donors' samples. V is TRBV27 and J is TRBJ1-2; 11 bases align to TRBD1. The sample consisted of PBMCs. CDR3 amino acids: CASSKRTGGAGGYTF. In DNA, the CDR3 is TGTGCCAGCAGTAAACGGACAGGGGGCGCGGGAGGCTACACCTTC.